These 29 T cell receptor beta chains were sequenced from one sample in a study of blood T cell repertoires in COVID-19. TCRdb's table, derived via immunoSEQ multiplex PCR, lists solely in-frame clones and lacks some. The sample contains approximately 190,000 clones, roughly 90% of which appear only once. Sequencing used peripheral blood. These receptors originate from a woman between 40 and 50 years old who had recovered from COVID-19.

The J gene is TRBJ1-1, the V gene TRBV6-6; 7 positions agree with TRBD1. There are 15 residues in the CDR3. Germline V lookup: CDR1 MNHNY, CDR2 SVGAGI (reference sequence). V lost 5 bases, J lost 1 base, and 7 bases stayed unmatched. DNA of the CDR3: TGTGCCAGCAGTGACCGACAGGGTAGGAACACTGAAGCTTTCTTT. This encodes CASSDRQGRNTEAFF.

DNA for the CDR3: TGCGCCAGCAGCTTGGGCCCGACTAGCGGGAAGGGTAATGAGCAGTTCTTC. Protein product: CASSLGPTSGKGNEQFF. The chain has TRBV5-1 and TRBJ2-1; the match to TRBD2 covers 11 bases. This CDR3 region has 17 residues. The J segment lost 7 bases and the V segment lost 0 bases, leaving 9 bases of the junction unmatched. Per germline, CDR1 SGHRS and CDR2 YFSETQ.

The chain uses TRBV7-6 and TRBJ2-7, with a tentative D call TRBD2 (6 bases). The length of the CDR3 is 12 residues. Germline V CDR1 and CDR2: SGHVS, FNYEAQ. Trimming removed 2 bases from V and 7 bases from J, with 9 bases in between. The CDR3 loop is CASSLSRGEQYF. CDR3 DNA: TGTGCCAGCAGCTTAAGCCGGGGGGAGCAGTACTTC.

CDR3 in amino acids: CASSLRMGRIELANYGYTF. CDR3 nucleotide sequence: TGTGCCAGCAGCTTAAGGATGGGGAGGATTGAGTTAGCTAACTATGGCTACACCTTC. V and J are TRBV7-8 and TRBJ1-2; D call uncertain. CDR1 SGHVS and CDR2 FQNEAQ come from the germline V gene. V was clipped by 2 bases and J by 0 bases, with 22 bases between them. The CDR3 loop spans 19 amino acids.

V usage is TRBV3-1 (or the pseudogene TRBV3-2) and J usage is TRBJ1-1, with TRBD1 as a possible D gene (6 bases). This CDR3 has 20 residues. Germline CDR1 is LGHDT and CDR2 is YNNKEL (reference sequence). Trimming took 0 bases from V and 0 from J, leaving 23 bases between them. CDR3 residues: CASSQEARGGRRTMNTEAFF. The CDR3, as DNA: TGTGCCAGCAGCCAAGAGGCAAGGGGGGGGCGAAGGACCATGAACACTGAAGCTTTCTTT.

The CDR3 sequence is CASSHLTGNSYEQYF. The CDR3 DNA sequence: TGTGCCAGCAGCCACTTGACAGGGAACTCCTACGAGCAGTACTTC. This chain links TRBV4-2 with TRBJ2-7; 7 nucleotides match TRBD1. This CDR3 has 15 amino acids. With V trimmed by 3 bases and J by 0 bases, 5 bases remained unmatched. Germline CDR1 reads LGHNA; CDR2 reads YNFKEQ.

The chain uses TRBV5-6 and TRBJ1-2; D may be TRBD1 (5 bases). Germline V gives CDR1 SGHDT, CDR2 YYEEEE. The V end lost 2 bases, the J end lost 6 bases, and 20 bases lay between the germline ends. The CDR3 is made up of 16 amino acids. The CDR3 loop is CASSFQGLGEYDGYTF. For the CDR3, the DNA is TGTGCCAGCAGCTTCCAGGGCCTAGGGGAATACGATGGCTACACCTTC.

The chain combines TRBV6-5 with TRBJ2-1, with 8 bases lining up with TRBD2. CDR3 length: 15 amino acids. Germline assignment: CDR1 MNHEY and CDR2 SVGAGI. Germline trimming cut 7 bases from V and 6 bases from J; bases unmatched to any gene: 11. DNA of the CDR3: TGTGCCAGCACTCACGGGAGGGCCGGGTCCAATGAGCAGTTCTTC. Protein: CASTHGRAGSNEQFF.

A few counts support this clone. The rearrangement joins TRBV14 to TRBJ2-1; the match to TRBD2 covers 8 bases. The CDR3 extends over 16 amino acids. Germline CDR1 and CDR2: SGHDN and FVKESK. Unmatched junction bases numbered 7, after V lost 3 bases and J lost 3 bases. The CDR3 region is CASSQGTSFFYNEQFF. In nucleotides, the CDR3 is TGTGCCAGCAGCCAGGGGACTAGTTTCTTCTACAATGAGCAGTTCTTC.

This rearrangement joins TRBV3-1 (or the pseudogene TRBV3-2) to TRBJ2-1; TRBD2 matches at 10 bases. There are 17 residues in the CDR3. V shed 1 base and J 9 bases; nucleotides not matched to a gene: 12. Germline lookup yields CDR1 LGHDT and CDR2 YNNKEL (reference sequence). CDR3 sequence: CASSQVVGAGGHVEQFF. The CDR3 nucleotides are TGTGCCAGCAGCCAAGTGGTTGGAGCGGGAGGGCACGTTGAGCAGTTCTTC.

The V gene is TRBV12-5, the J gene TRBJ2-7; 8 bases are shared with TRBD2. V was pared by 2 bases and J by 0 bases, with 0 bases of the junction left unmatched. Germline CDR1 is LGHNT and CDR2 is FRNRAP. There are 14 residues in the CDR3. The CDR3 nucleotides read TGTGCTAGTGGTTTGAGCGGGAGCTCCTACGAGCAGTACTTC. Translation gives CASGLSGSSYEQYF.

The DNA of the CDR3 is TGTGCCAGCAGCTTGGACACCATTAACTATGGCTACACCTTC. Translated: CASSLDTINYGYTF. The rearrangement joins TRBV5-4 to TRBJ1-2, with no clear D. Trimming took 0 bases from V and 1 from J, leaving 7 bases between them. In germline, CDR1 is SGHNT, CDR2 YYREEE (reference sequence). This CDR3 region has 14 residues.

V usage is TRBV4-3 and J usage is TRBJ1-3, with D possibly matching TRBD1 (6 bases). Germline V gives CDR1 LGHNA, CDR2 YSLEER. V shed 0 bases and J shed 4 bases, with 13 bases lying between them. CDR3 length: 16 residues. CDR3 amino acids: CASSQDAGDGGNTIYF. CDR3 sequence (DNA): TGCGCCAGCAGCCAAGATGCAGGGGACGGGGGAAACACCATATATTTT.

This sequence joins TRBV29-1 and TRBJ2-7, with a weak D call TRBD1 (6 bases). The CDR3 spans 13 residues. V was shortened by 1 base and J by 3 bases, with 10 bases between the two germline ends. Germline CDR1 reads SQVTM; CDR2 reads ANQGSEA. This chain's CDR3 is CSVEVLGGYEQYF. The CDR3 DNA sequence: TGCAGCGTTGAAGTTTTAGGGGGCTACGAGCAGTACTTC.

The CDR3, as DNA: TGTGCCACCTCAAGTTGGGGGAGGGCAGACGGGGAGCTGTTTTTT. Its translation is CATSSWGRADGELFF. The chain couples TRBV19 to TRBJ2-2; 7 bases line up with TRBD2. Looked up from germline, CDR1 is LNHDA and CDR2 is SQIVND (reference sequence). Trimming removed 10 bases from V and 7 bases from J; junction bases left unmatched: 15. This CDR3 contains 15 residues.

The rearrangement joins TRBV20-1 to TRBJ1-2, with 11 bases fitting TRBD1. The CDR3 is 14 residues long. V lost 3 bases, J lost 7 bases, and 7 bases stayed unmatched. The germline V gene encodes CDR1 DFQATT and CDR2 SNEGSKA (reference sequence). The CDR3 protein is CSASGQGASTGYTF. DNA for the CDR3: TGCAGTGCTAGTGGACAGGGGGCGTCGACTGGCTACACCTTC.

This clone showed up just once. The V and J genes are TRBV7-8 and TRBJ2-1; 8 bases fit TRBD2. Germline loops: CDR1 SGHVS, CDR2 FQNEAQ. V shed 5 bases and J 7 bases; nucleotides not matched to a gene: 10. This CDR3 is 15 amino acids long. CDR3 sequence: CASSPRLALGNEQFF. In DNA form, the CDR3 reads TGTGCCAGCAGCCCTCGACTAGCGTTAGGGAATGAGCAGTTCTTC. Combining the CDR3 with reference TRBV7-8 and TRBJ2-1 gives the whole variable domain GAGVSQSPRYKVAKRGQDVALRCDPISGHVSLFWYQQALGQGPEFLTYFQNEAQLDKSGLPSDRFFAERPEGSVSTLKIQRTQQEDSAVYLCASSPRLALGNEQFFGPGTRLTVL.

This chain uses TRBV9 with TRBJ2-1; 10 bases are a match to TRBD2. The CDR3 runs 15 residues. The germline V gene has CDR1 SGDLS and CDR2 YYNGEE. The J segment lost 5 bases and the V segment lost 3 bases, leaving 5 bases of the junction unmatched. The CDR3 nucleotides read TGTGCCAGCAGCGCAACTAGCGGGACACACAATGAGCAGTTCTTC. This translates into CASSATSGTHNEQFF. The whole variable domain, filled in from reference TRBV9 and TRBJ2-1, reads DSGVTQTPKHLITATGQRVTLRCSPRSGDLSVYWYQQSLDQGLQFLIQYYNGEERAKGNILERFSAQQFPDLHSELNLSSLELGDSALYFCASSATSGTHNEQFFGPGTRLTVL.

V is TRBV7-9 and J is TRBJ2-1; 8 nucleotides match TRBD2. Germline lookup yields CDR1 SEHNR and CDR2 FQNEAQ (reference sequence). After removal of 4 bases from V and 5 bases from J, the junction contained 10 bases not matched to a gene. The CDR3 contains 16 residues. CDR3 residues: CASSSMPSGRNNEQFF. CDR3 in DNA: TGTGCCAGCAGCTCGATGCCCAGCGGGAGAAACAATGAGCAGTTCTTC.

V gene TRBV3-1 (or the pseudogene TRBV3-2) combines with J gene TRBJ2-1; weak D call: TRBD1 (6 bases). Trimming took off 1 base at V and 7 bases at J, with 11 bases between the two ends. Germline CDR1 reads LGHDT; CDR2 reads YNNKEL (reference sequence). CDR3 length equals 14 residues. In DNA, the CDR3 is TGTGCCAGCAGCCAAGTTATAAGGGGGAATGAGCAGTTCTTC. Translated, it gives CASSQVIRGNEQFF.

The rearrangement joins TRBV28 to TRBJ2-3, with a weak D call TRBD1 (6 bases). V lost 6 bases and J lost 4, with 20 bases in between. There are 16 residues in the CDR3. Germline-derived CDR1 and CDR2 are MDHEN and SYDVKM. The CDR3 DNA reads TGTGCCAGCAGGGGGCCCGGGACAAGGGTCGCAGATACGCAGTATTTT. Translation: CASRGPGTRVADTQYF.

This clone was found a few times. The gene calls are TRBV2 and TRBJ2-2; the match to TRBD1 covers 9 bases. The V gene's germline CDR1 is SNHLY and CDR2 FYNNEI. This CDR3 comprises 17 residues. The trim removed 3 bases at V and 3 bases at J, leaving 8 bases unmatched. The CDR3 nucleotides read TGTGCCAGCAGTGAGACCAGACAGGGGGTTTACACCGGGGAGCTGTTTTTT. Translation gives CASSETRQGVYTGELFF.

The CDR3: CASSLQAGTGLRALHF. The CDR3 region has the DNA TGTGCCAGCTCACTTCAAGCAGGGACAGGCCTACGAGCCCTCCACTTT. This chain connects TRBV18 to TRBJ1-6, with 8 positions matching TRBD1. Losses at the gene ends were 4 bases for V and 14 bases for J; bases not matched to a gene: 16. The germline V gene has CDR1 KGHSH and CDR2 LQKENI. The CDR3 length is 16 residues.

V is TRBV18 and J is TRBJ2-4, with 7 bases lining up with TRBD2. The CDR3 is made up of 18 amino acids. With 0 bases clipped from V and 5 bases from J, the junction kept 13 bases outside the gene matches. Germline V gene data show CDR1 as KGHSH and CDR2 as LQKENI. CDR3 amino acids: CASSPPGRTIGGQNIQYF. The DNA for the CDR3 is TGTGCCAGCTCACCACCCGGGAGGACAATCGGTGGCCAAAACATTCAGTACTTC.

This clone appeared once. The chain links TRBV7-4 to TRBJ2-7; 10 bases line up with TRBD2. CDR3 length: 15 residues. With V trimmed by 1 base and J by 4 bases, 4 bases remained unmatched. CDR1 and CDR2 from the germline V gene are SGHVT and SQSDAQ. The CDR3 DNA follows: TGTGCCAGCAGCTTAGGTTCTAGCGGGAGATACGAGCAGTACTTC. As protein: CASSLGSSGRYEQYF.

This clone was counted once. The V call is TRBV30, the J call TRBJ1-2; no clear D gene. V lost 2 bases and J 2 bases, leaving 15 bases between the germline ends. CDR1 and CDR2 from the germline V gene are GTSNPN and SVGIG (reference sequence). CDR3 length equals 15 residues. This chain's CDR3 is CAWSREVRLNYGYTF. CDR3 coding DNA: TGTGCCTGGAGTAGGGAGGTCCGACTCAACTATGGCTACACCTTC.

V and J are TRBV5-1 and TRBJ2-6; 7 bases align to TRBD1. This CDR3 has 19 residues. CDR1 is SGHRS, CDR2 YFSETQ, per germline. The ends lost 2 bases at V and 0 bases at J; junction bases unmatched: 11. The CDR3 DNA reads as TGCGCCAGCAGCTTTCCCAGGACAGGTCCCAGCTCTGGGGCCAACGTCCTGACTTTC. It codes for CASSFPRTGPSSGANVLTF. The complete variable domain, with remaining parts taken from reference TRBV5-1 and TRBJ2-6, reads KAGVTQTPRYLIKTRGQQVTLSCSPISGHRSVSWYQQTPGQGLQFLFEYFSETQRNKGNFPGRFSGRQFSNSRSEMNVSTLELGDSALYLCASSFPRTGPSSGANVLTFGAGSRLTVL.

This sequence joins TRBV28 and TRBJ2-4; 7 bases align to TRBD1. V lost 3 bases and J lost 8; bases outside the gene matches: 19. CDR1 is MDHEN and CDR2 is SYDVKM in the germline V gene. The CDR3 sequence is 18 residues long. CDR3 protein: CASSFRISATGPKHIQYF. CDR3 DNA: TGTGCCAGCAGTTTTAGGATATCCGCGACAGGGCCGAAACACATTCAGTACTTC.

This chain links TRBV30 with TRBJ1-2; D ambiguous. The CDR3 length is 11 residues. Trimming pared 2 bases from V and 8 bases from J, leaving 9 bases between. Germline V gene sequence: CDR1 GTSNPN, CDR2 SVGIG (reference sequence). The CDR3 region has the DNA TGTGCCTGGAGTAGTGCGGGAGGCTACACCTTC. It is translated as CAWSSAGGYTF.